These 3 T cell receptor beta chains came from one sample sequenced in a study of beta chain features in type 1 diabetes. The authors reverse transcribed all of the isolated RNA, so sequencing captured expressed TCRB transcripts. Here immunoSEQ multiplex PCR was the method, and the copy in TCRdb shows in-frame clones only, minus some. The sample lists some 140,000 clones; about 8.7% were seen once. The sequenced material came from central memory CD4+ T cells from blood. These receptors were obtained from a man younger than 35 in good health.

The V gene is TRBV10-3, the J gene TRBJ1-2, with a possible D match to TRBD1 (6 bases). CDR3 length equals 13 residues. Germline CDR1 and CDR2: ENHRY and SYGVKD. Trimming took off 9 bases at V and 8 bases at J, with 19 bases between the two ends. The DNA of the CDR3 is TGTGCCATTCGACAGGACTTGGCCTCCGGCTACACCTTC. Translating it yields CAIRQDLASGYTF.

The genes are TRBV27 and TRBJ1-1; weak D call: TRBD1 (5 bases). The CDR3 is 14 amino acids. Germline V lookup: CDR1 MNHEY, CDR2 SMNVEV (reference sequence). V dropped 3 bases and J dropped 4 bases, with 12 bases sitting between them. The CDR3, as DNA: TGTGCCAGCAGTTTTCGCAACGGGGGCACTGAAGCTTTCTTT. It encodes CASSFRNGGTEAFF.

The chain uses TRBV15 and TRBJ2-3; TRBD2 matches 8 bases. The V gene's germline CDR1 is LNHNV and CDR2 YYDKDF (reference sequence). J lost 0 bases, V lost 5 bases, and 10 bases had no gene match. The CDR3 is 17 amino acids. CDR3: CATSRNYERGSTDTQYF. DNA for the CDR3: TGTGCCACCAGCCGCAACTATGAGCGGGGGAGCACAGATACGCAGTATTTT.